A few counts support the clone carrying this TCR beta chain. Between the trimmed V and J ends, which lost 4 bases and 3 bases, there was a span of 14 bases. This CDR3 region has 15 residues. Germline V CDR1 and CDR2: MNHEY, SVGEGT. It was with unique molecular identifiers that the TCRbeta library was prepared. TCRdb re-called the PCR reads with MiXCR, one entry per CDR3 protein. The sample includes 150,000 to 200,000 distinct CDR3 sequences, roughly 14% of them seen just once. This sample is part of a study of T-cell reconstitution after alpha-beta-depleted transplantation in children. Specimen: PBMCs from the stem cell graft donor, collected from the stem cell graft. This TCR was recovered from a human donor who donated a stem cell graft to a child with acute lymphoblastic leukemia. The V call is TRBV6-2 or TRBV6-3, the J call TRBJ2-3, with D perhaps matching TRBD2 (5 bases). DNA for the CDR3: TGTGCCAGCAGTTCCATCTGGGGAGCTACAGATACGCAGTATTTT. Translation: CASSSIWGATDTQYF.